These 19 T cell receptor beta chains were all obtained from the same sample, sequenced in a study of OX40 agonist ivuxolimab in advanced cancers. Method: immunoSEQ multiplex PCR; TCRdb's copy keeps in-frame clones and lacks some. This sample has over 20,000 clones, with around 87% found just once. This specimen was CD4+ or CD8+ T cells sorted from blood, taken in a trial of the OX40 agonist ivuxolimab. Every receptor here comes from an adult with an advanced solid tumor such as melanoma, head and neck, liver or kidney cancer.

This chain joins TRBV6-5 and TRBJ1-2; D may be TRBD1 (6 bases). Trimming cost V 4 bases and J 8 bases, with 20 bases left between them. Germline assignment: CDR1 MNHEY and CDR2 SVGAGI. The CDR3 extends over 15 amino acids. CDR3 loop: CASSSLGGAVGGYTF. CDR3 DNA: TGTGCCAGCAGTTCCCTGGGGGGCGCGGTAGGGGGCTACACCTTC.

Details on this clone: One end of the junction fails to match germline, which may point to a read error. The rearrangement uses TRBV13 and TRBJ2-7; D is undetermined. CDR3 length equals 12 residues. Looked up from germline, CDR1 is PRHDT and CDR2 is FYEKMQ (reference sequence). Here the CDR3 reads CASSAPTYEQCF. The CDR3 DNA is TGTGCCAGCAGCGCCCCCACCTACGAGCAGTGCTTC.

The chain couples TRBV27 to TRBJ2-1, with 11 bases that match TRBD1. V lost 5 bases, J lost 6 bases, and 3 bases stayed unmatched. The CDR3 extends over 14 amino acids. In germline, CDR1 is MNHEY, CDR2 SMNVEV (reference sequence). The CDR3 region is CASSPGTGGNEQFF. Here the CDR3 DNA reads TGTGCCAGCAGTCCCGGGACAGGGGGCAATGAGCAGTTCTTC.

The chain joins TRBV13 to TRBJ1-1; 7 bases line up with TRBD1. V was clipped by 5 bases and J by 1 base; unmatched bases: 13. This CDR3 has 17 residues. The germline gives CDR1 PRHDT, CDR2 FYEKMQ (reference sequence). CDR3 residues: CASSEIIQGTGNTEAFF. For the CDR3, the DNA is TGTGCCAGCAGCGAGATCATACAGGGGACCGGGAACACTGAAGCTTTCTTT.

The J gene is TRBJ1-2, the V gene TRBV15, with D possibly being TRBD1 (5 bases). Trimming stripped 0 bases from V and 5 bases from J, with 13 bases between. Germline V gives CDR1 LNHNV, CDR2 YYDKDF (reference sequence). CDR3 size: 15 residues. The CDR3 protein is CATSRDWGTDYGYTF. In DNA form, the CDR3 reads TGTGCCACCAGCAGAGATTGGGGGACGGATTATGGCTACACCTTC.

This clone has just one count. The CDR3 DNA is TGTGCCAGCAAAATCGCAGGGGATTATAATTCACCCCTCCACTTT. As protein: CASKIAGDYNSPLHF. This chain links TRBV27 with TRBJ1-6; maybe TRBD1 (6 bases). CDR1 is MNHEY, CDR2 SMNVEV, per germline (reference sequence). V lost 7 bases, J lost 4 bases, and 14 bases lay in between. CDR3 size: 15 residues.

V and J are TRBV7-2 and TRBJ2-1; TRBD1 matches 7 bases. The CDR3 sequence is 17 residues long. Germline V CDR1 and CDR2: SGHTA, FQGNSA. The V segment lost 5 bases and the J segment 7 bases; nucleotides outside the gene matches: 17. The chain's CDR3 is CASSTHPGQGDANEQFF. CDR3 in DNA: TGTGCCAGCAGCACGCACCCGGGGCAGGGGGACGCTAATGAGCAGTTCTTC. Full variable domain (rest looked up from reference TRBV7-2 and TRBJ2-1): GAGVSQSPSNKVTEKGKDVELRCDPISGHTALYWYRQSLGQGLEFLIYFQGNSAPDKSGLPSDRFSAERTGGSVSTLTIQRTQQEDSAVYLCASSTHPGQGDANEQFFGPGTRLTVL.

The chain employs TRBV5-6 and TRBJ1-2; D is unresolved. V was pared by 6 bases and J by 7 bases, with 16 bases between. CDR3 size: 13 residues. Germline V CDR1 and CDR2: SGHDT, YYEEEE. The CDR3 DNA follows: TGTGCCAGCAACTTAATGGGCCCTATTGGCTACACCTTC. Its translation: CASNLMGPIGYTF.

The genes are TRBV7-9 and TRBJ2-3, with D tentatively TRBD1 (6 bases). V lost 3 bases, J lost 0 bases, and 13 bases lay in between. The germline CDR1 and CDR2 sequences are SEHNR and FQNEAQ (reference sequence). This CDR3 is built from 16 residues. CDR3 nucleotide sequence: TGTGCCAGCAGCTTTCCCCGGGACATCAGCACAGATACGCAGTATTTT. Its protein is CASSFPRDISTDTQYF.

This rearrangement joins TRBV7-9 to TRBJ1-1, with a weak D call TRBD1 (6 bases). Germline assignment: CDR1 SEHNR and CDR2 FQNEAQ (reference sequence). The CDR3 runs 14 residues. V was shortened by 0 bases and J by 6 bases, with 11 bases between the two germline ends. The CDR3 loop reads CASSLALGGAEAFF. The CDR3 region has the DNA TGTGCCAGCAGCTTAGCGCTTGGGGGCGCTGAAGCTTTCTTT. Full variable domain (rest looked up from reference TRBV7-9 and TRBJ1-1): DTGVSQNPRHKITKRGQNVTFRCDPISEHNRLYWYRQTLGQGPEFLTYFQNEAQLEKSRLLSDRFSAERPKGSFSTLEIQRTEQGDSAMYLCASSLALGGAEAFFGQGTRLTVV.

The chain has TRBV6-6 and TRBJ1-4; D possibly corresponds to TRBD1 (6 bases). This CDR3 has 14 residues. Trimming left V 6 bases short and J 6 bases short, with 14 bases between. The germline gives CDR1 MNHNY, CDR2 SVGAGI (reference sequence). CDR3: CASSLPGVDEKLFF. Here the CDR3 DNA reads TGTGCCAGCAGCCTCCCAGGGGTCGATGAAAAACTGTTTTTT.

The chain uses TRBV18 and TRBJ1-3; D is unclear. The CDR3 runs 17 residues. Germline values: CDR1 KGHSH, CDR2 LQKENI. Between the trimmed V and J ends, which lost 0 bases and 3 bases, there was a span of 15 bases. The CDR3 DNA is TGTGCCAGCTCACCACCCTTCGGGGAGAGAGGTGGAAACACCATATATTTT. As protein: CASSPPFGERGGNTIYF.

The chain is built from TRBV12-5 and TRBJ2-2, with a possible D match to TRBD2 (8 bases). V was pared by 6 bases and J by 1 base, with 27 bases between. CDR1 is LGHNT, CDR2 FRNRAP, per germline. This CDR3 has 20 residues. In DNA form, the CDR3 reads TGTGCTAGTGGCCGGGGGGGGACAGCTCTCCCCACCAGGAACACCGGGGAGCTGTTTTTT. This translates into CASGRGGTALPTRNTGELFF.

In its sample, this clone was seen once. The gene calls are TRBV20-1 and TRBJ1-1; D call uncertain. CDR3 length equals 11 residues. From germline, CDR1 is DFQATT and CDR2 SNEGSKA (reference sequence). V lost 3 bases and J 12 bases, leaving 14 bases between the germline ends. This CDR3 reads CSARTGPETFF. CDR3 DNA sequence: TGCAGTGCTAGGACGGGCCCCGAGACTTTCTTT.

This clone was detected only once. The chain employs TRBV4-3 and TRBJ1-4; D not resolved. Germline CDR1 reads LGHNA; CDR2 reads YSLEER. The CDR3 totals 14 residues. Trimming left V 0 bases short and J 8 bases short, with 10 bases between. The CDR3 sequence: CASSQDNRSEKLFF. Here the CDR3 DNA reads TGCGCCAGCAGCCAAGATAACCGGTCAGAAAAACTGTTTTTT.

This chain uses TRBV7-9 with TRBJ2-2; 12 bases fit TRBD1. V was clipped by 0 bases and J by 4 bases; unmatched bases: 6. Germline V gene data show CDR1 as SEHNR and CDR2 as FQNEAQ (reference sequence). The CDR3 sequence is 18 residues long. CDR3 in DNA: TGTGCCAGCAGCTTAGCGGGGGACAGGGGGCGCCGCACCGGGGAGCTGTTTTTT. Its translation: CASSLAGDRGRRTGELFF.

The chain uses TRBV28 and TRBJ2-2, with a tentative D call TRBD1 (5 bases). This CDR3 comprises 16 residues. V shed 6 bases and J shed 1 base, with 15 bases lying between them. The V gene's germline CDR1 is MDHEN and CDR2 SYDVKM. The CDR3 loop is CASSSDSELNTGELFF. The CDR3, as DNA: TGTGCCAGCAGCTCTGACAGTGAGTTGAACACCGGGGAGCTGTTTTTT.

The genes are TRBV11-2 and TRBJ2-7; 10 bases line up with TRBD1. V trimming: 6 bases; J trimming: 4 bases; junction bases outside the gene matches: 9. Germline V gives CDR1 SGHAT, CDR2 FQNNGV. CDR3 length: 15 residues. The CDR3 here is CASSKTGGLVYEQYF. The CDR3 coding sequence is TGTGCCAGCAGTAAGACAGGGGGCTTAGTATACGAGCAGTACTTC.

The chain employs TRBV5-6 and TRBJ1-1, with TRBD1 matching over 7 bases. CDR1 is SGHDT and CDR2 is YYEEEE in the germline V gene. V gave up 0 bases and J gave up 5 bases; unmatched junction bases: 10. This CDR3 has 16 amino acids. CDR3 protein: CASSLDARGYGTEAFF. CDR3 coding DNA: TGTGCCAGCAGCTTGGATGCCAGGGGGTATGGGACTGAAGCTTTCTTT. Variable domain in full (rest from reference TRBV5-6 and TRBJ1-1): DAGVTQSPTHLIKTRGQQVTLRCSPKSGHDTVSWYQQALGQGPQFIFQYYEEEERQRGNFPDRFSGHQFPNYSSELNVNALLLGDSALYLCASSLDARGYGTEAFFGQGTRLTVV.